This record looks at one TCR beta chain sequence and its context. These data come from a study of blood T cell repertoires in COVID-19. Overall study: T cells, B-cell-depleted T cells, or PBMCs supplied cDNA or gDNA.

TCRdb's table, derived via immunoSEQ multiplex PCR, lists solely in-frame clones and lacks some. Here the sample spans about 93,000 clones, around four fifths being singletons. The ends were cut back, 1 base at V and 5 bases at J, with 23 bases in the middle. Per the germline V gene, CDR1 is SGHAT and CDR2 is FQNNGV. The CDR3 loop spans 18 amino acids. The J gene is TRBJ2-5, the V gene TRBV11-2; D is perhaps TRBD2 (6 bases). Sequencing was carried out using peripheral blood. This TCR came from a human donor in a cohort sampled during active COVID-19. The CDR3 here is CASSLVGGSSGRRETQYF. CDR3 DNA: TGTGCCAGCAGCTTAGTAGGCGGTAGCAGCGGGCGTAGGGAGACCCAGTACTTC.